Listed here is a single TCR beta chain. What it binds is not known. This entry comes from a study of cytomegalovirus exposure and HLA in healthy donors. General study findings and limits: Later analysis indicated greater clonal expansion among HLA-associated TCR beta chains than among equally common other chains. Per a later analysis, about 17,000 TCR beta sequences showed association with HLA alleles at 0.05 false discovery rate. A later analysis found common viral pathogens apparently linked to several of the most significant clusters. Productive status was seen about 90% or about 30% of the time for most TCR beta V segments in an earlier analysis.

This CDR3 is built from 13 residues. V lost 4 bases, J lost 10 bases, and 14 bases lay in between. Germline V gene lookup returns CDR1 MGHRA and CDR2 YSYEKL. The PCR used 60 Vbeta and 13 Jbeta primers. Libraries were prepared by immunoSEQ multiplex PCR; TCRdb keeps only in-frame clonotypes and omits some of them. The sample holds approximately 140,000 clones, approximately 80% seen once. The sequenced material came from PBMCs. V and J are TRBV4-1 and TRBJ2-1; possible D gene TRBD2, 5 bases. The receptor was isolated from a woman in her 50s in good health and CMV-seropositive. The CDR3 loop reads CASSRPPGKEQFF. The CDR3, as DNA: TGCGCCAGCAGCCGTCCTCCGGGGAAAGAGCAGTTCTTC.